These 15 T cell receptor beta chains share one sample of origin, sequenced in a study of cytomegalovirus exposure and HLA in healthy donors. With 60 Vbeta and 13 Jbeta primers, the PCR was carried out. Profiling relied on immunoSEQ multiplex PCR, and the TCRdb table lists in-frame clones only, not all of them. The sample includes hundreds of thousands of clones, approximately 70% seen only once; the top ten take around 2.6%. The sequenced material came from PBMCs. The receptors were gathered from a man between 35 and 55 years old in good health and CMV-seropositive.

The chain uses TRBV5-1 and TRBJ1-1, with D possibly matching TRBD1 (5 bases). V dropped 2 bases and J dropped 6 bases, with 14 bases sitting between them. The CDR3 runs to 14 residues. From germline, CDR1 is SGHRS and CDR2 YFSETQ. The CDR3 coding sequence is TGCGCCAGCAGCTTACGGACACCAAGGGCTGAAGCTTTCTTT. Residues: CASSLRTPRAEAFF.

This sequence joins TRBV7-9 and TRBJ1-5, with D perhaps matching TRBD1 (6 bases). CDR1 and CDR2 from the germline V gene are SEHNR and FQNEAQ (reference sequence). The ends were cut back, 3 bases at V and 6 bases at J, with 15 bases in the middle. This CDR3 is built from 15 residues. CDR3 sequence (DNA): TGTGCCAGCAGCTTCACAGGGCCGGGGAGTCAGCCCCAGCATTTT. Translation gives CASSFTGPGSQPQHF.

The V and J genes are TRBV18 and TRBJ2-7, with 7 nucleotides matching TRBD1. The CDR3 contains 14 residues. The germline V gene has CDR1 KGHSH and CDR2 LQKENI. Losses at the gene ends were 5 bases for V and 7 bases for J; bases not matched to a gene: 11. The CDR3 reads CASSTTGTLWEQYF. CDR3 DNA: TGTGCCAGCTCAACGACAGGGACCCTTTGGGAGCAGTACTTC.

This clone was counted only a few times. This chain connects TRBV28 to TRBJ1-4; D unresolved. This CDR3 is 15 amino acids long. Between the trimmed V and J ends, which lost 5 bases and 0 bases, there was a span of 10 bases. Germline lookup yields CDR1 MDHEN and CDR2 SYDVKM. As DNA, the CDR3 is TGTGCCAGCAGTCCCTCCGGGTCAACTAATGAAAAACTGTTTTTT. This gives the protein CASSPSGSTNEKLFF.

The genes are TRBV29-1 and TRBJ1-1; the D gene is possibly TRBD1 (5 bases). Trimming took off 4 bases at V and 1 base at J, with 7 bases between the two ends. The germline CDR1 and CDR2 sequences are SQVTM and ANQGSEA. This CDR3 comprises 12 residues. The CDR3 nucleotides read TGCAGCGTTGTGGGGGGGAACACTGAAGCTTTCTTT. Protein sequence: CSVVGGNTEAFF.

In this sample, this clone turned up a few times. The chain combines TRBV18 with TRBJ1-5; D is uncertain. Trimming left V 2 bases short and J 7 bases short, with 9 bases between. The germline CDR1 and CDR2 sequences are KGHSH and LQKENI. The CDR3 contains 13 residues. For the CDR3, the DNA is TGTGCCAGCTCACCAGGACGGGGACAGCCCCAGCATTTT. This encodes CASSPGRGQPQHF.

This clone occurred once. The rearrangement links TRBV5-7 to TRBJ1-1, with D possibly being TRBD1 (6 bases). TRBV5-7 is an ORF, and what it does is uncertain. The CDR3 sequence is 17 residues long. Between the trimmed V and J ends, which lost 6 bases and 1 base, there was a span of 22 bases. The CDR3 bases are TGTGCCAGCACGCTCATGGGGGGGGCGACCCCGAACACTGAAGCTTTCTTT. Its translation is CASTLMGGATPNTEAFF.

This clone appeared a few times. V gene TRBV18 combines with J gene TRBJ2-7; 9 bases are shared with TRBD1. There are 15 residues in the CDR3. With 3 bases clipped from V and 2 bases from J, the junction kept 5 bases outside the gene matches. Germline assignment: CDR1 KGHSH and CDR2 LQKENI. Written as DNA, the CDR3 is TGTGCCAGCTCACCGGGACAGGGTGATACCTACGAGCAGTACTTC. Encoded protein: CASSPGQGDTYEQYF.

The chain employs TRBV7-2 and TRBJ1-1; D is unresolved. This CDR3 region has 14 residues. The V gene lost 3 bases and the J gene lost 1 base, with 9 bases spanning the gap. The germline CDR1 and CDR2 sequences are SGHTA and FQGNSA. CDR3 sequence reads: CASSFLDTNTEAFF. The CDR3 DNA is TGTGCCAGCAGCTTCCTCGACACGAACACTGAAGCTTTCTTT. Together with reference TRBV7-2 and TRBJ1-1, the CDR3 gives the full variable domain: GAGVSQSPSNKVTEKGKDVELRCDPISGHTALYWYRQSLGQGLEFLIYFQGNSAPDKSGLPSDRFSAERTGGSVSTLTIQRTQQEDSAVYLCASSFLDTNTEAFFGQGTRLTVV.

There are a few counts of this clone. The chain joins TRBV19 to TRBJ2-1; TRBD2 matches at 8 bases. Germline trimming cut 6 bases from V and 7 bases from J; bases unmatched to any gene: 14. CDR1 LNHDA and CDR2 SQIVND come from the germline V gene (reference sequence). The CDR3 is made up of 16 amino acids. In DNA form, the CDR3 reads TGTGCCAGTAGCTCGGGGGGGAGCGGGGGCGGGAATGAGCAGTTCTTC. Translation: CASSSGGSGGGNEQFF.

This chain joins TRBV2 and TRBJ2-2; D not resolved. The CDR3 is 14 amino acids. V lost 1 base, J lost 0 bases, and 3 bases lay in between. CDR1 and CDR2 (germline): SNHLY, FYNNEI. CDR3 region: CASSEDSNTGELFF. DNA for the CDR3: TGTGCCAGCAGTGAAGACTCGAACACCGGGGAGCTGTTTTTT.

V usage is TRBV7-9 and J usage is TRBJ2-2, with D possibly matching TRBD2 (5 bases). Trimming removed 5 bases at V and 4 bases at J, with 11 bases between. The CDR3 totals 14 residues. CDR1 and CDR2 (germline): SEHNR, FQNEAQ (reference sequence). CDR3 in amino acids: CASSRDTRTGELFF. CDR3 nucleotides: TGTGCCAGCAGCCGGGATACCCGCACCGGGGAGCTGTTTTTT.

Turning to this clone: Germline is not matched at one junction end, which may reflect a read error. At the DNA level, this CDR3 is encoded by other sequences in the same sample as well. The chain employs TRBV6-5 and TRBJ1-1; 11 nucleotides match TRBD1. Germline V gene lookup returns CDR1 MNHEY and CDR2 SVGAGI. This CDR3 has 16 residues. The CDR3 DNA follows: TGTGCCAGCAGTTCCCGTAGGACAGGGGGCGGGACTGAGGCTTTCTTT. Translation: CASSSRRTGGGTEAFF.

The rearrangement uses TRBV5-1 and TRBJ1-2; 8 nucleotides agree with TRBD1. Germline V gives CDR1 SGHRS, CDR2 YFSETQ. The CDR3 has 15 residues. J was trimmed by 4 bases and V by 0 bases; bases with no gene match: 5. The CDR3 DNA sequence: TGCGCCAGCAGCTTGGCGGGACAGGAAGCCTATGGCTACACCTTC. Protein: CASSLAGQEAYGYTF.

The chain's CDR3 is CAISYPKDEQFF. CDR3 sequence (DNA): TGTGCCATCAGCTACCCCAAAGATGAGCAGTTCTTC. The genes are TRBV10-3 and TRBJ2-1, with D uncertain. Germline V gene sequence: CDR1 ENHRY, CDR2 SYGVKD. V lost 6 bases and J 8 bases, leaving 11 bases between the germline ends. CDR3 length: 12 residues.